Below are 5 T cell receptor beta chains sequenced from a single sample in a study of control samples from healthy donors and cancer patients. Data came from immunoSEQ multiplex PCR; TCRdb stores just in-frame clones and leaves some out. The table has 90,000 or so clones, 85% to 90% seen once. The sample taken for sequencing was blood. These receptor sequences come from a woman aged 55-69 years in good health.

A single count supports this clone. The genes are TRBV11-2 and TRBJ2-3; D unresolved. Trimming removed 0 bases at V and 1 base at J, with 17 bases between. The CDR3 is made up of 18 amino acids. Germline V gene data show CDR1 as SGHAT and CDR2 as FQNNGV. CDR3 region: CASSLDLPGVPGTDTQYF. Here the CDR3 DNA reads TGTGCCAGCAGCTTAGATTTGCCGGGCGTACCTGGCACAGATACGCAGTATTTT.

The gene calls are TRBV28 and TRBJ2-1; 9 nucleotides match TRBD2. V shed 6 bases, J shed 0 bases, and the junction held 15 bases outside the gene matches. The CDR3 sequence is 19 residues long. From germline, CDR1 is MDHEN and CDR2 SYDVKM. This CDR3 reads CASSPIAGERWFSYNEQFF. The CDR3 DNA is TGTGCCAGCAGCCCAATAGCGGGAGAAAGATGGTTCTCCTACAATGAGCAGTTCTTC.

The chain has TRBV23-1 and TRBJ2-2, with a tentative D call TRBD1 (5 bases). TRBV23-1 is flagged as an ORF with uncertain function. Trimming shortened V by 11 bases and J by 3 bases, and 13 bases separated the two germline ends. The CDR3 spans 13 residues. This CDR3 is CAYHRNDTGELFF. CDR3 DNA sequence: TGCGCCTACCACAGGAACGACACCGGGGAGCTGTTTTTT.

V and J are TRBV28 and TRBJ1-2, with D possibly matching TRBD1 (5 bases). Trimming left V 2 bases short and J 8 bases short, with 15 bases between. Germline loops: CDR1 MDHEN, CDR2 SYDVKM. This CDR3 is 14 amino acids long. CDR3 loop: CASSLAGPGRGYTF. DNA of the CDR3: TGTGCCAGCAGTTTAGCAGGGCCCGGGAGGGGCTACACCTTC.

This clone came up once. The V call is TRBV6-1, the J call TRBJ1-1, with D unclear. V was trimmed by 0 bases and J by 0 bases, leaving 8 bases between them. The germline V gene has CDR1 MNHNS and CDR2 SASEGT. The CDR3 contains 15 residues. In DNA form, the CDR3 reads TGTGCCAGCAGTGAAGCAGAACGCATGAACACTGAAGCTTTCTTT. Protein: CASSEAERMNTEAFF.